The sequence of this TCR beta chain was determined in a study of blood T cell repertoires in COVID-19. Across the whole study: PBMCs, B-cell-depleted T cells, or T cells were the source of the cDNA or gDNA that made up the material.

Method: immunoSEQ multiplex PCR; TCRdb's copy keeps in-frame clones and lacks some. This sample yields around 310,000 clones, of which 70% to 90% are seen a single time; roughly 4.1% belongs to the top ten. Germline V lookup: CDR1 LGHDT, CDR2 YNNKEL (reference sequence). The CDR3 covers 24 residues. V trimming: 0 bases; J trimming: 4 bases; junction bases outside the gene matches: 28. This receptor was taken from a woman in her 50s with active or convalescent COVID-19. The chain joins TRBV3-1 (or the pseudogene TRBV3-2) to TRBJ2-2, with TRBD1 identical over 8 bases. The sequencing input was peripheral blood. CDR3 sequence (DNA): TGTGCCAGCAGCCAAGAAGAGCCGATCTACCAGAAACCGGACAGGGAAGGTGGCACCGGGGAGCTGTTTTTT. Its translation: CASSQEEPIYQKPDREGGTGELFF.